These 18 T cell receptor beta chains came from one sample sequenced in a study of sequential checkpoint blockade in melanoma. Profiling relied on immunoSEQ multiplex PCR, and the TCRdb table lists in-frame clones only, not all of them. The sample yields 9,900 or so clones, around 30% seen once. The sample's treatment: randomized to nivolumab then ipilimumab (arm A) or the reverse (arm B). Source: tumor tissue (inferred from file names), taken from a patient given nivolumab and ipilimumab in sequence. Every receptor here comes from a human donor with melanoma.

The chain links TRBV2 to TRBJ1-6; TRBD1 is a possible D gene (6 bases). CDR3 length: 14 amino acids. Trimming left V 7 bases short and J 8 bases short, with 15 bases between. Per germline, CDR1 SNHLY and CDR2 FYNNEI. CDR3 sequence reads: CASIPGGSYSPLHF. CDR3 DNA: TGTGCCAGCATCCCTGGGGGCTCGTATTCACCCCTCCACTTT.

The J gene is TRBJ2-7, the V gene TRBV30, with TRBD1 matching over 8 bases. Germline loops: CDR1 GTSNPN, CDR2 SVGIG (reference sequence). This CDR3 comprises 18 residues. After removal of 0 bases from V and 1 base from J, the junction contained 14 bases not matched to a gene. CDR3: CAWSVLNRGALKSYEQYF. In DNA, the CDR3 is TGTGCCTGGAGTGTCCTCAACAGGGGGGCTCTGAAGTCCTACGAGCAGTACTTC.

This chain links TRBV7-5 with TRBJ2-4; TRBD1 is the table's D call, not checked against the DNA. TRBV7-5 is a pseudogene. The CDR3 runs 14 residues. The CDR3 nucleotides are TGTGCCAGCAGCTTAGACAGGGCCAAAAACATTCAGTACTTC. Its translation: CASSLDRAKNIQYF.

The table lists this clone with a count of one. V is TRBV29-1 and J is TRBJ2-1; D unclear. Germline CDR1 and CDR2: SQVTM and ANQGSEA. CDR3 length equals 14 residues. V gave up 5 bases and J gave up 3 bases, with 14 bases separating them. This CDR3 reads CSVSGPNIYNEQFF. The CDR3 DNA reads as TGCAGCGTTTCCGGGCCCAATATCTACAATGAGCAGTTCTTC.

This sequence joins TRBV18 and TRBJ2-7, with D perhaps matching TRBD1 (5 bases). This CDR3 has 19 residues. V was clipped by 2 bases and J by 0 bases, with 23 bases between them. Germline V gives CDR1 KGHSH, CDR2 LQKENI. This CDR3 reads CASSPTSGATVSSSYEQYF. Written as DNA, the CDR3 is TGTGCCAGCTCACCAACCTCTGGGGCGACAGTGTCGAGCTCCTACGAGCAGTACTTC.

The chain joins TRBV5-1 to TRBJ2-1; 9 bases agree with TRBD2. With V trimmed by 3 bases and J by 7 bases, 5 bases remained unmatched. CDR3 length: 14 amino acids. Germline CDR1 reads SGHRS; CDR2 reads YFSETQ. DNA of the CDR3: TGCGCCAGCAGCTCTGCGGGGGGGCGGAATGAGCAGTTCTTC. This codes for CASSSAGGRNEQFF.

The rearrangement joins TRBV19 to TRBJ1-5, with 10 bases that match TRBD1. V lost 11 bases to trimming and J lost 2 bases; unmatched junction nucleotides: 6. From germline, CDR1 is LNHDA and CDR2 SQIVND (reference sequence). The CDR3 has 14 residues. CDR3 in DNA: TGTGCCGGATCCGGGACAGGGGGCAATCAGCCCCAGCATTTT. Its protein product is CAGSGTGGNQPQHF.

This clone was seen a few times. The chain has TRBV11-3 and TRBJ1-6, with 7 bases fitting TRBD1. CDR1 is SGHNT and CDR2 is YENEEA in the germline V gene. This CDR3 region has 15 residues. After removal of 5 bases from V and 5 bases from J, the junction contained 6 bases not matched to a gene. CDR3 region: CASSPGTVDNSPLHF. In nucleotides, the CDR3 is TGTGCCAGCAGCCCCGGGACAGTCGATAATTCACCCCTCCACTTT.

The chain uses TRBV18 and TRBJ1-5, with D tentatively TRBD1 (6 bases). The CDR3 extends over 15 amino acids. The germline gives CDR1 KGHSH, CDR2 LQKENI. Trimming removed 5 bases at V and 0 bases at J, with 11 bases between. The CDR3 nucleotides are TGTGCCAGCTCAGCAACAGGGTATAGCAATCAGCCCCAGCATTTT. Its translation is CASSATGYSNQPQHF.

The chain is built from TRBV5-1 and TRBJ2-3; 7 bases match TRBD2. Germline CDR1 SGHRS, CDR2 YFSETQ. CDR3 size: 15 residues. Trimming removed 0 bases from V and 7 bases from J; junction bases left unmatched: 8. The CDR3 reads CASSLGQASGNTQYF. In DNA form, the CDR3 reads TGCGCCAGCAGCTTGGGCCAGGCTAGCGGTAATACGCAGTATTTT.

This clone was seen only a few times. The chain is built from TRBV15 and TRBJ1-4, with D maybe TRBD1 (5 bases). The CDR3 has 16 residues. V was clipped by 3 bases and J by 0 bases, with 11 bases between them. Germline CDR1 and CDR2: LNHNV and YYDKDF (reference sequence). The CDR3 reads CATSRGRGPTNEKLFF. In DNA, the CDR3 is TGTGCCACCAGCAGGGGTCGGGGCCCAACTAATGAAAAACTGTTTTTT.

This clone was picked up a small number of times. The gene calls are TRBV11-3 and TRBJ2-2; D ambiguous. Per the germline V gene, CDR1 is SGHNT and CDR2 is YENEEA. The germline V and J ends were trimmed by 5 bases and 5 bases, with 12 bases remaining between them. The CDR3 contains 14 residues. The CDR3: CASSPLLGTGELFF. The CDR3 nucleotides are TGTGCCAGCAGCCCCCTTCTTGGAACCGGGGAGCTGTTTTTT.

The V call is TRBV30, the J call TRBJ2-5; no firm D call. The CDR3 totals 12 residues. From germline, CDR1 is GTSNPN and CDR2 SVGIG (reference sequence). Trimming cost V 1 base and J 5 bases, with 8 bases left between them. CDR3 amino acids: CAWSASLETQYF. In DNA form, the CDR3 reads TGTGCCTGGAGTGCCAGCTTGGAGACCCAGTACTTC.

The sample holds a few counts of this clone. The V and J genes are TRBV6-8 and TRBJ1-2; weak D call: TRBD1 (6 bases). Germline V gives CDR1 MNHGY, CDR2 SAAAGT. The CDR3 is made up of 13 amino acids. V was clipped by 7 bases and J by 2 bases, with 11 bases between them. The CDR3 region is CASKGGQNYGYTF. CDR3 nucleotide sequence: TGTGCCAGCAAGGGCGGACAGAACTATGGCTACACCTTC.

This clone showed up just a few times. V is TRBV18 and J is TRBJ2-1; weak D call: TRBD2 (6 bases). The CDR3 sequence is 14 residues long. Trimming cost V 6 bases and J 5 bases, with 14 bases left between them. Looked up from germline, CDR1 is KGHSH and CDR2 is LQKENI. Written as DNA, the CDR3 is TGTGCCAGCTCCCTGCGGTGGGGGGACAATGAGCAGTTCTTC. Residues: CASSLRWGDNEQFF.

The V call is TRBV18, the J call TRBJ2-6; unclear D gene. The germline CDR1 and CDR2 sequences are KGHSH and LQKENI. The CDR3 has 16 amino acids. V lost 6 bases and J lost 4, with 16 bases in between. CDR3 protein: CASSQDGLGGANVLTF. Here the CDR3 DNA reads TGTGCCAGCTCTCAGGACGGCTTAGGGGGGGCCAACGTCCTGACTTTC.

This clone was found a few times. The rearrangement joins TRBV9 to TRBJ2-7, with 9 bases that match TRBD1. V lost 7 bases and J lost 4; bases outside the gene matches: 9. Germline V CDR1 and CDR2: SGDLS, YYNGEE. The CDR3 consists of 14 residues. CDR3 nucleotide sequence: TGTGCCAGCGGATCCGGGACAGGGTTATACGAGCAGTACTTC. This sequence encodes CASGSGTGLYEQYF.

This chain connects TRBV28 to TRBJ2-7; TRBD1 might be the D (5 bases). CDR3 size: 14 residues. Germline CDR1 and CDR2: MDHEN and SYDVKM. Trimming removed 9 bases at V and 5 bases at J, with 20 bases between. For the CDR3, the DNA is TGTGCCAGTGTCAGGGCAGGGCCCATTCACGAGCAGTACTTC. Translated, it gives CASVRAGPIHEQYF.